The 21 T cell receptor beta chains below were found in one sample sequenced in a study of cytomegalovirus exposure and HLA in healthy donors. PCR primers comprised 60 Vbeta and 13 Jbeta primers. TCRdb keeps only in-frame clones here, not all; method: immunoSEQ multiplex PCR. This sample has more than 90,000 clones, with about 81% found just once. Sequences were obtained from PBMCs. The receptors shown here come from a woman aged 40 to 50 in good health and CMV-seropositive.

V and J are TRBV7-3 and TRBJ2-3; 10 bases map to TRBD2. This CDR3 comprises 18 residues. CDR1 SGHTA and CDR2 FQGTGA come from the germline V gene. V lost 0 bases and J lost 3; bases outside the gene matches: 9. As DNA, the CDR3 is TGTGCCAGCAGCTTAACCGGGGCGGAGCGGGAGGGGACAGATACGCAGTATTTT. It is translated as CASSLTGAEREGTDTQYF.

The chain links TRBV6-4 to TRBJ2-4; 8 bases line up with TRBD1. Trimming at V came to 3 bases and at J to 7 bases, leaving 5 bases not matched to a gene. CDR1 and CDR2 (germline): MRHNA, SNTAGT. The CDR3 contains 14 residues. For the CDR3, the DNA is TGTGCCAGCAGTGAGTCAGGGGGCATGAACATTCAGTACTTC. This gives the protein CASSESGGMNIQYF.

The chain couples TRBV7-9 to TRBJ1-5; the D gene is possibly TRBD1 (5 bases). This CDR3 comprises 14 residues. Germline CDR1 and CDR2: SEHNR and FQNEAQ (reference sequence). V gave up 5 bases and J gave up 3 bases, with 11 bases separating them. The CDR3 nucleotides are TGTGCCAGCAGCCTAGACAGTGTCAATCAGCCCCAGCATTTT. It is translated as CASSLDSVNQPQHF. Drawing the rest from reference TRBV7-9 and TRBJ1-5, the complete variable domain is DTGVSQNPRHKITKRGQNVTFRCDPISEHNRLYWYRQTLGQGPEFLTYFQNEAQLEKSRLLSDRFSAERPKGSFSTLEIQRTEQGDSAMYLCASSLDSVNQPQHFGDGTRLSIL.

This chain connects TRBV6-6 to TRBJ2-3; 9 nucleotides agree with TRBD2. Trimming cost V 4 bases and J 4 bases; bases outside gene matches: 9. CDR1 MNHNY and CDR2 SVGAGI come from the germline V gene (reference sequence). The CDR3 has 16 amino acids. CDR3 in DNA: TGTGCCAGCAGTTCCCAGATAGCGGGAGCGGCAGATACGCAGTATTTT. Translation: CASSSQIAGAADTQYF.

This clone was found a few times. The CDR3: CASSATGDPGAFF. CDR3 in DNA: TGTGCCAGCAGCGCAACAGGGGACCCCGGGGCTTTCTTT. The V and J genes are TRBV7-9 and TRBJ1-1; 7 bases are a match to TRBD1. This CDR3 comprises 13 residues. The V gene end was trimmed by 5 bases and the J gene end by 11 bases; junction bases not matched to a gene: 11. The germline V gene has CDR1 SEHNR and CDR2 FQNEAQ (reference sequence).

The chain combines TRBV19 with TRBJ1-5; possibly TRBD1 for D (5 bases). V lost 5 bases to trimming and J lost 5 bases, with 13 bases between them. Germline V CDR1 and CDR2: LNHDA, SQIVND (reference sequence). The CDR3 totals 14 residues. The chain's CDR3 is CASSPGRADQPQHF. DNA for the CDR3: TGTGCCAGTAGTCCGGGCAGGGCTGATCAGCCCCAGCATTTT.

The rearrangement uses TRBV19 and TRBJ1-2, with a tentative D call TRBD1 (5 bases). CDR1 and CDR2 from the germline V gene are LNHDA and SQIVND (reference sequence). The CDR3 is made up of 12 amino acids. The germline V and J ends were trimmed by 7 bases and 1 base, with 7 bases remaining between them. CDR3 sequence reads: CASIGGNYGYTF. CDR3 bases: TGTGCCAGTATCGGGGGTAACTATGGCTACACCTTC.

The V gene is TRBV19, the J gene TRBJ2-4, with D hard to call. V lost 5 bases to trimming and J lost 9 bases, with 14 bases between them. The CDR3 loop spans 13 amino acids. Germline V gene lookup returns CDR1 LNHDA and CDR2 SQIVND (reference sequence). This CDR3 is CASSVKGDTIQYF. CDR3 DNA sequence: TGTGCCAGTAGTGTCAAAGGTGACACCATTCAGTACTTC. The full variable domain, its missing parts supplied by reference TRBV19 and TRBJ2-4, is DGGITQSPKYLFRKEGQNVTLSCEQNLNHDAMYWYRQDPGQGLRLIYYSQIVNDFQKGDIAEGYSVSREKKESFPLTVTSAQKNPTAFYLCASSVKGDTIQYFGAGTRLSVL.

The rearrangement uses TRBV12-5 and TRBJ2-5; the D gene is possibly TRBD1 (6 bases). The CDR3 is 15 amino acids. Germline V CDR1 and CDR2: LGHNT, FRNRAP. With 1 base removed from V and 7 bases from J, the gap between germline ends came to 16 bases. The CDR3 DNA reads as TGTGCTAGTGGTTTGGGGACAGCGGAACCGGGGACCCAGTACTTC. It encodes CASGLGTAEPGTQYF.

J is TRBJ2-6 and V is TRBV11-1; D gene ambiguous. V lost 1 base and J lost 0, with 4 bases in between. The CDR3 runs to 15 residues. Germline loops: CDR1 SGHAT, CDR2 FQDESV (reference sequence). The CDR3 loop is CASSLDGSGANVLTF. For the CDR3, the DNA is TGTGCCAGCAGCTTAGACGGCTCTGGGGCCAACGTCCTGACTTTC.

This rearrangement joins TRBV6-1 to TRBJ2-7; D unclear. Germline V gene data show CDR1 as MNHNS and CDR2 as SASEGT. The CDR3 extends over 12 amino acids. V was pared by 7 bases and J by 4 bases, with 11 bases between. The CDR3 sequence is CASTTSKYEQYF. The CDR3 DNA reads TGTGCCAGCACCACATCGAAGTACGAGCAGTACTTC.

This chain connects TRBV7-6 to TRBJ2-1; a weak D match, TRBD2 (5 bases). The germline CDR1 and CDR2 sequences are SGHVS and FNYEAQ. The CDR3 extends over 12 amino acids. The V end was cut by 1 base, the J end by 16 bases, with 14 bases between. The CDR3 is CASSLDPAEKFF. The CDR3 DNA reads TGTGCCAGCAGCTTAGATCCAGCGGAGAAATTCTTC.

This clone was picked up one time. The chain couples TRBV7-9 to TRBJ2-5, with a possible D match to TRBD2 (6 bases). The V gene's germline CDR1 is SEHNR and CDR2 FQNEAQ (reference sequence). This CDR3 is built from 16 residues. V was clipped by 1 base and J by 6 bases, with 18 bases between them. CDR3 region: CASSLERETSLKTQYF. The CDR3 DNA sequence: TGTGCCAGCAGCTTAGAAAGGGAGACTAGTTTAAAGACCCAGTACTTC.

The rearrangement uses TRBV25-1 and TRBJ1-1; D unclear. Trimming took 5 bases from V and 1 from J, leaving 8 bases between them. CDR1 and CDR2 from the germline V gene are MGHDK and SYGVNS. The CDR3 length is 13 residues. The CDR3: CASSTGWNTEAFF. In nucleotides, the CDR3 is TGTGCCAGCAGTACGGGGTGGAACACTGAAGCTTTCTTT.

CDR3 loop: CASSSDTYEQYF. The CDR3 coding sequence is TGTGCCAGCAGCTCAGACACGTACGAGCAGTACTTC. This chain links TRBV7-9 with TRBJ2-7; no clear D. V lost 4 bases to trimming and J lost 4 bases, with 8 bases between them. This CDR3 is 12 amino acids long. Germline V gene data show CDR1 as SEHNR and CDR2 as FQNEAQ (reference sequence).

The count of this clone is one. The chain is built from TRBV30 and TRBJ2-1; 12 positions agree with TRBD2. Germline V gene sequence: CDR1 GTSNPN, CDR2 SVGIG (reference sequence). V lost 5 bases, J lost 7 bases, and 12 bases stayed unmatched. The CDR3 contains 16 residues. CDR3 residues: CAWVLAGGIGGNEQFF. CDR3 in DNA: TGTGCCTGGGTGCTAGCGGGAGGGATCGGGGGTAATGAGCAGTTCTTC.

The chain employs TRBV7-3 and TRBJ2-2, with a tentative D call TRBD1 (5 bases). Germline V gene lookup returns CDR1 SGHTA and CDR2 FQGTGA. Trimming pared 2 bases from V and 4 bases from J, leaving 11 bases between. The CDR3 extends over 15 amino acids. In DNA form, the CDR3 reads TGTGCCAGCAGCTTATTGGGGCCGTTCACCGGGGAGCTGTTTTTT. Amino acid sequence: CASSLLGPFTGELFF.

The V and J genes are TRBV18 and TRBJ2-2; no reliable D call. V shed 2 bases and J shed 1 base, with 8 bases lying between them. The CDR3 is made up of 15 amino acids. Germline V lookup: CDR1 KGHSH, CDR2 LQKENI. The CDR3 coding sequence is TGTGCCAGCTCACCAAGGAGCATGAACACCGGGGAGCTGTTTTTT. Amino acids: CASSPRSMNTGELFF.

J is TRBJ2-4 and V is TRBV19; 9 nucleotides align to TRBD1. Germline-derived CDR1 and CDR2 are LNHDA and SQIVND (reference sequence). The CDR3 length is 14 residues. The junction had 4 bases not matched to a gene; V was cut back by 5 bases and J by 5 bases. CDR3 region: CASSPRQGENIQYF. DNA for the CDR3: TGTGCCAGTAGTCCTCGACAGGGGGAAAACATTCAGTACTTC.

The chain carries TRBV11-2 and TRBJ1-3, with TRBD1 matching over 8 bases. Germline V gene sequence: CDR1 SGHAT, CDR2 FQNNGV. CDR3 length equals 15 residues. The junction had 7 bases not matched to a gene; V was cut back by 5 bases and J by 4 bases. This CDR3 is CASSRAGGSGNTIYF. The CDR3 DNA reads TGTGCCAGCAGCCGGGCAGGGGGCTCAGGAAACACCATATATTTT.

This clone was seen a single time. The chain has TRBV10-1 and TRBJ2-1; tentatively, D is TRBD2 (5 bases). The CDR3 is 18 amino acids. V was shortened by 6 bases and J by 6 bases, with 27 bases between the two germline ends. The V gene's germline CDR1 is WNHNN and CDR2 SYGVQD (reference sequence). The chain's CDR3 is CASSEAPVGVGVINEQFF. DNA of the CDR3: TGCGCCAGCAGCGAGGCTCCTGTCGGGGTGGGCGTCATCAATGAGCAGTTCTTC.